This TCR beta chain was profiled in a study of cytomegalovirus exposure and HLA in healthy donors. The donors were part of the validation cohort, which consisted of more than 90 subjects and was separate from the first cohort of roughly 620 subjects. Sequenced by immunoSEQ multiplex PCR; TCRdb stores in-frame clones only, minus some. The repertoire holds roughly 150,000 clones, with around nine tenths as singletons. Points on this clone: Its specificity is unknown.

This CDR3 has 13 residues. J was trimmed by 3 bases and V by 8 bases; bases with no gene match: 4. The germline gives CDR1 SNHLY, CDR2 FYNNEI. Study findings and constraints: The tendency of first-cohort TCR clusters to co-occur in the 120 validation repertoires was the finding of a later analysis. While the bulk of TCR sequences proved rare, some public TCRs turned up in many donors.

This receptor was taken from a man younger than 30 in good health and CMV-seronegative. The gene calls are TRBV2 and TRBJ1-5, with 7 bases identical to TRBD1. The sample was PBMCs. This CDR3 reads CASLDRFNQPQHF. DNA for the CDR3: TGTGCCAGCTTGGACAGGTTCAATCAGCCCCAGCATTTT.